A selection of T cell receptor beta chains follows, all from one sample in a study of cytomegalovirus exposure and HLA in healthy donors. This table comes from immunoSEQ multiplex PCR, and its TCRdb copy is limited to in-frame clones, with some not included. The profile shows some 130,000 clones, roughly three quarters of them singletons. Sequenced input: PBMCs. These receptors all stem from a young man in good health and CMV-seronegative. The CDR3 runs from the conserved cysteine through the conserved F or W. The D gene is left open where the match is weak. Rows may omit the clone size; those that give it use once, few, many or a size class.

>TRBD1|TRBV27|13|TRBJ1-2|NA
TGTGCCAGCTCGGACAGGCAGCACTATGGCTACACCTTC
CASSDRQHYGYTF
>NA|TRBV2|12|TRBJ2-5|NA
TGTGCCAGAGGCGGGACGAAAGAGACCCAGTACTTC
CARGGTKETQYF
>TRBD1|TRBV5-1|15|TRBJ1-1|few
TGCGCCAGCAGCTTATGGACAGGAGGGGACACTGAAGCTTTCTTT
CASSLWTGGDTEAFF
>TRBD1|TRBV5-1|16|TRBJ2-3|NA
TGCGCCAGCAGCTGGACAGGTGCGTCTAGCACAGATACGCAGTATTTT
CASSWTGASSTDTQYF
>NA|TRBV27|16|TRBJ1-2|NA
TGTGCCAGCAGTTTCCTCGTCCAGGGGACTAACTATGGCTACACCTTC
CASSFLVQGTNYGYTF
>NA|TRBV30|14|TRBJ1-4|NA
TGTGCCTGGAGTGACGGAGGGCAAATCGAAAAACTGTTTTTT
CAWSDGGQIEKLFF
>NA|TRBV12-5|19|TRBJ2-7|NA
TGTGCTAGTGGTTTGGCTACCTCCGGCGAGTGGAGGGGGCACTACGAGCAGTACTTC
CASGLATSGEWRGHYEQYF
>NA|TRBV29-1|13|TRBJ2-7|once
TGCAGCGTTGAGTATGAGGGGGCCTACGAGCAGTACTTC
CSVEYEGAYEQYF
>NA|TRBV25-1|15|TRBJ2-7|NA
TGTGCCAGCAGTACATTACAGGAAAGCTCCTACGAGCAGTACTTC
CASSTLQESSYEQYF
>TRBD1|TRBV27|13|TRBJ2-7|NA
TGTGCCAGCAGTGGGACAGGAGCTGTCGAGCAGTACTTC
CASSGTGAVEQYF
>TRBD2|TRBV4-2|20|TRBJ2-5|NA
TGTGCCAGCAGCCAAGATGGCCCCCGACTAGCGGGGGGGCGACAAGAGACCCAGTACTTC
CASSQDGPRLAGGRQETQYF
>TRBD1|TRBV5-5|18|TRBJ1-1|few
TGTGCCAGCAGCTTGGCCAGGGGGCAGGGCTATGGGAACACTGAAGCTTTCTTT
CASSLARGQGYGNTEAFF
>NA|TRBV7-9|12|TRBJ2-7|few
TGTGCCAGCAGCTTCCCCGGAGGAGAGCAGTACTTC
CASSFPGGEQYF
>TRBD1|TRBV9|14|TRBJ2-4|NA
TGTGCCAGCAGCGTAACAGGGGAGATGGGCATTCAGTACTTC
CASSVTGEMGIQYF
>NA|TRBV4-2|15|TRBJ1-1|once
TGTGCCAGCAGCCAAACAGGACCTATGGAAACCGAGTCTTTCTTT
CASSQTGPMETESFF
>TRBD1|TRBV6-5|15|TRBJ1-2|NA
TGTGCCAGCAGTTACCAGGGGGCGCAAGGCTATGGCTACACCTTC
CASSYQGAQGYGYTF
>TRBD2|TRBV7-6|15|TRBJ2-1|NA
TGTGCCAGCAGCGCCTTAGCGGGGGGTAACAATGAGCAGTTCTTC
CASSALAGGNNEQFF
>TRBD1|TRBV27|15|TRBJ1-6|NA
TGTGCCAGCAGTTTGACAGGGCTCTATAATTCACCCCTCCACTTT
CASSLTGLYNSPLHF
>NA|TRBV6-5|15|TRBJ1-2|NA
TGTGCCAGCAGTACGCAGGGGATACCGAACTATGGCTACACCTTC
CASSTQGIPNYGYTF
>NA|TRBV4-3|14|TRBJ1-6|few
TGCGCCAGCAGCCTCCTCTCAGGGGATTCACCCCTCCACTTT
CASSLLSGDSPLHF
>NA|TRBV14|14|TRBJ2-7|once
TGTGCCAGCAGTGCCGGGACACCTATCTACGAGCAGTACTTC
CASSAGTPIYEQYF
>NA|TRBV6-6|14|TRBJ2-7|NA
TGTGCCAGCAGGCCCCTAGGGGGGGGTTACGAGCAGTACTTC
CASRPLGGGYEQYF
>TRBD1|TRBV6-5|13|TRBJ1-1|few
TGTGCCAGCAGATGGACAGGGGGCACTGAAGCTTTCTTT
CASRWTGGTEAFF
>NA|TRBV29-1|13|TRBJ1-5|NA
TGCAGCGTTGACGGAGGGGTAAATCAGCCCCAGCATTTT
CSVDGGVNQPQHF
>NA|TRBV19|14|TRBJ1-1|NA
TGTGCCAGTAGTAACTATCAACCTAAAAGTGAAGCTTTCTTT
CASSNYQPKSEAFF
>NA|TRBV7-9|16|TRBJ2-3|NA
TGTGCCAGCAGCTATACCGGGACTTCTAGCACAGATACGCAGTATTTT
CASSYTGTSSTDTQYF
>NA|TRBV19|15|TRBJ1-1|NA
TGTGCCAGTAGTATAGGCGGGGGTGGAGGCACTGAAGCTTTCTTT
CASSIGGGGGTEAFF
>NA|TRBV30|17|TRBJ1-6|NA
TGTGCCTGGAGTAGGGGACACCTAAGCTCCTATAATTCACCCCTCCACTTT
CAWSRGHLSSYNSPLHF
>NA|TRBV28|13|TRBJ2-7|NA
TGTGCCAGCACCACAGACAGATTCTACGAGCAGTACTTC
CASTTDRFYEQYF
>TRBD1|TRBV14|14|TRBJ1-2|NA
TGTGCCAGCAGCCAAGTCCCAGGGGGATGTGGCTACACCTTC
CASSQVPGGCGYTF
>NA|TRBV10-3|13|TRBJ1-1|NA
TGTGCCATCAGCGACCGGGGGAACACTGAAGCTTTCTTT
CAISDRGNTEAFF
>NA|TRBV30|10|TRBJ2-2|NA
TGTGCCTGGTCCGCCGGGGAGCTGTTTTTT
CAWSAGELFF
>TRBD1|TRBV5-1|13|TRBJ1-1|few
TGCGCCAGCAACGGACAGGGAGACACTGAAGCTTTCTTT
CASNGQGDTEAFF
>TRBD1|TRBV9|16|TRBJ1-2|NA
TGTGCCAGCAGCCCCCCCAGGCAGGGGGCGAACTATGGCTACACCTTC
CASSPPRQGANYGYTF
>NA|TRBV7-9|14|TRBJ1-2|NA
TGTTCCAGCAGCTATTCGAGGGATGGGGATGGCTACACCTTC
CSSSYSRDGDGYTF
>NA|TRBV9|12|TRBJ2-2|NA
TGTGCCAGCAGCGGCGGGACCGGGGAGCTGTTTTTT
CASSGGTGELFF
>TRBD1|TRBV5-4|16|TRBJ1-2|once
TGTGCCAGCAGCTTGGCCCCAATACAGGGGGCGAGGGGCTACACCTTC
CASSLAPIQGARGYTF
>NA|TRBV9|14|TRBJ2-7|once
TGTGCCAGCAGCGGCTCGACAAGACCCTACGAGCAGTACTTC
CASSGSTRPYEQYF
>TRBD2|TRBV7-9|14|TRBJ2-1|once
TGTGCCAGCAGTTTTAGCGGGGGGCCCAGGGAGCAGTTCTTC
CASSFSGGPREQFF
>TRBD1|TRBV7-8|17|TRBJ2-7|NA
TGTGCCAGCAGCTTAACCCCGCTGGGACAGCAAGCCTACGAGCAGTACTTC
CASSLTPLGQQAYEQYF
>TRBD1|TRBV4-3|15|TRBJ2-7|NA
TGCGCCAGCAGCCTGGGGCAGGGGGCTACCTACGAGCAGTACTTC
CASSLGQGATYEQYF
>NA|TRBV6-6|14|TRBJ1-6|NA
TGTGCCAGCAGACGCCTCGACATCAATTCACCCCTCCACTTT
CASRRLDINSPLHF
>NA|TRBV4-3|16|TRBJ1-4|NA
TGCGCCAGCAGCCAAGATCCCAGTGCAACTAATGAAAAACTGTTTTTT
CASSQDPSATNEKLFF
>NA|TRBV5-4|13|TRBJ1-2|NA
TGTGCCAGCAGCCAACAGGGTTTCTATGGCTACACCTTC
CASSQQGFYGYTF
>NA|TRBV4-2|14|TRBJ1-1|NA
TGTGCCAGCAGCCAAGATGGGCTGAACACTGAAGCTTTCTTT
CASSQDGLNTEAFF
>NA|TRBV11-3|12|TRBJ2-5|NA
TGTGCCAGCAGTATTAATCAAGAGACCCAGTACTTC
CASSINQETQYF
>NA|TRBV6-1|15|TRBJ1-3|NA
TGTGCCAGCAGTGAATACAGAGGGGGTGGAAACACCATATATTTT
CASSEYRGGGNTIYF
>NA|TRBV14|13|TRBJ2-7|few
TGTGCCAGCAGCCCGGCCGGGTTGTACGAGCAGTACTTC
CASSPAGLYEQYF
>TRBD1|TRBV11-2|15|TRBJ2-1|NA
TGTGCCAGCAGTCAGGACAGGGGCTCCTACAATGAGCAGTTCTTC
CASSQDRGSYNEQFF
>TRBD1|TRBV13|16|TRBJ1-3|NA
TGTGCCAGCAGCCTAACGGGACAGGGGGTCGGAAACACCATATATTTT
CASSLTGQGVGNTIYF
>NA|TRBV28|13|TRBJ1-1|NA
TGTGCCAGCAGGTGGCAGGTTGTTGATGAAGCTTTCTTT
CASRWQVVDEAFF
>TRBD1|TRBV7-8|15|TRBJ1-5|few
TGTGCCAGCAGACCCGGGACAGTTAGCAATCAGCCCCAGCATTTT
CASRPGTVSNQPQHF
>TRBD1|TRBV4-1|15|TRBJ1-5|NA
TGCGCCAGCAGCCAAGCTGGACAGGACGTTCAGCCCCAGCATTTT
CASSQAGQDVQPQHF
>NA|TRBV5-8|13|TRBJ1-2|NA
TGTGCCAGCAGCCGAGACAAGAACTATGGCTACACCTTC
CASSRDKNYGYTF
>NA|TRBV5-1|20|TRBJ1-4|NA
TGCGCCAGCAGCTTGGAAACAGGGAGCGGCGGTCTAGGGGCTAATGAAAAACTGTTTTTT
CASSLETGSGGLGANEKLFF